These 10 T cell receptor beta chains share one sample of origin, sequenced in a study of CD8+ T cells in alopecia areata. In each case, RNA was isolated and then reverse transcribed into cDNA as the sequencing template. Method: immunoSEQ multiplex PCR; TCRdb's copy keeps in-frame clones and lacks some. The sample shows about 130,000 clones, approximately 49% of them seen only once. Sequenced here: CD8+ T cells sorted from blood, sampled at week 0. The receptors here all came from a human donor with alopecia areata.

This clone was detected a few times. V gene TRBV2 combines with J gene TRBJ1-1, with D perhaps TRBD1 (6 bases). Germline V gives CDR1 SNHLY, CDR2 FYNNEI. This CDR3 has 13 residues. V was cut by 6 bases and J by 3 bases, with 11 bases left in between. Here the CDR3 DNA reads TGTGCCAGCAGAACTCCAGGGGACACTGAAGCTTTCTTT. Its protein product is CASRTPGDTEAFF.

Turning to this clone: The same CDR3 is also encoded by other DNA sequences in this sample. The chain is built from TRBV6-5 and TRBJ2-5, with a possible D match to TRBD2 (5 bases). Germline CDR1 is MNHEY and CDR2 is SVGAGI. V was shortened by 6 bases and J by 4 bases, with 9 bases between the two germline ends. This CDR3 region has 12 residues. The CDR3 DNA follows: TGTGCCAGCAGCCCCGGAGGAGAGACCCAGTACTTC. This gives the protein CASSPGGETQYF.

The J gene is TRBJ2-1, the V gene TRBV15, with D possibly matching TRBD2 (6 bases). The germline V and J ends were trimmed by 3 bases and 5 bases, with 14 bases remaining between them. The CDR3 runs to 15 residues. The V gene's germline CDR1 is LNHNV and CDR2 YYDKDF (reference sequence). CDR3: CATSRSWGEHNEQFF. CDR3 sequence (DNA): TGTGCCACCAGCAGGAGTTGGGGGGAGCACAATGAGCAGTTCTTC.

V and J are TRBV19 and TRBJ2-3; D tentatively fits TRBD1 or TRBD2 (5 bases each). This CDR3 has 14 residues. Trimming pared 5 bases from V and 2 bases from J, leaving 11 bases between. Germline-derived CDR1 and CDR2 are LNHDA and SQIVND (reference sequence). CDR3 DNA sequence: TGTGCCAGTAGTTTGGGACCATTCACAGATACGCAGTATTTT. It encodes CASSLGPFTDTQYF. The complete variable domain, with remaining parts taken from reference TRBV19 and TRBJ2-3, reads DGGITQSPKYLFRKEGQNVTLSCEQNLNHDAMYWYRQDPGQGLRLIYYSQIVNDFQKGDIAEGYSVSREKKESFPLTVTSAQKNPTAFYLCASSLGPFTDTQYFGPGTRLTVL.

Comment on this clone: One end of the junction varies from germline; a read error may be responsible. The CDR3 loop is CSVEGTSGGSTDTQYF. The CDR3 region has the DNA TGCAGCGTAGAAGGGACTAGCGGGGGATCCACAGATACGCAGTATTTT. V usage is TRBV29-1 and J usage is TRBJ2-3; 14 bases line up with TRBD2. The CDR3 sequence is 16 residues long. Germline assignment: CDR1 SQVTM and CDR2 ANQGSEA.

The rearrangement links TRBV27 to TRBJ2-3, with unresolved D. The germline V and J ends were trimmed by 5 bases and 3 bases, with 18 bases remaining between them. The CDR3 runs 16 residues. The germline gives CDR1 MNHEY, CDR2 SMNVEV (reference sequence). CDR3 sequence reads: CASSPLRPTFTDTQYF. DNA for the CDR3: TGTGCCAGCAGTCCACTTAGACCGACCTTTACAGATACGCAGTATTTT.

The rearrangement joins TRBV2 to TRBJ2-6; D uncertain. The CDR3 sequence is 14 residues long. Trimming took off 7 bases at V and 4 bases at J, with 11 bases between the two ends. Looked up from germline, CDR1 is SNHLY and CDR2 is FYNNEI. CDR3 sequence (DNA): TGTGCCAGCAACAGAGACGTGGGGGCCAACGTCCTGACTTTC. It translates to CASNRDVGANVLTF.

The table lists this clone with a few counts. This chain uses TRBV19 with TRBJ1-1; D remains unclear. Trimming left V 7 bases short and J 1 base short, with 10 bases between. The V gene's germline CDR1 is LNHDA and CDR2 SQIVND (reference sequence). This CDR3 region has 13 residues. CDR3 residues: CASIPGPNTEAFF. For the CDR3, the DNA is TGTGCCAGTATCCCTGGCCCGAACACTGAAGCTTTCTTT.

The gene calls are TRBV15 and TRBJ1-1; D remains ambiguous. The V gene's germline CDR1 is LNHNV and CDR2 YYDKDF (reference sequence). The CDR3 loop spans 13 amino acids. Trimming left V 3 bases short and J 8 bases short, with 13 bases between. This CDR3 is CATSRLLAEEAFF. The CDR3 DNA reads TGTGCCACCAGCAGGCTCTTGGCGGAGGAAGCTTTCTTT.

The chain links TRBV15 to TRBJ2-6; D may be TRBD2 (6 bases). With 0 bases removed from V and 0 bases from J, the gap between germline ends came to 12 bases. The CDR3 covers 18 residues. In germline, CDR1 is LNHNV, CDR2 YYDKDF (reference sequence). DNA for the CDR3: TGTGCCACCAGCAGAGATCGGGGGAGGATCTCTGGGGCCAACGTCCTGACTTTC. This encodes CATSRDRGRISGANVLTF.